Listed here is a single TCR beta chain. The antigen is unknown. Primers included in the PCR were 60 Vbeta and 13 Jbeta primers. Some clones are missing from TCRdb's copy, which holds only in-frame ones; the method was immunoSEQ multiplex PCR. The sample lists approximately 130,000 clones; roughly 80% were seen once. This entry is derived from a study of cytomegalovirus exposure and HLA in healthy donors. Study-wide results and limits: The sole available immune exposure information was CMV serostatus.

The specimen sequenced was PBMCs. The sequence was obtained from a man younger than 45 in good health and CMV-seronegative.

As DNA, the CDR3 is TGTGCCAGCAGTGTCGCCGGGACAGGGGATTTTAACTCCTATAATTCACCCCTCCACTTT. It codes for CASSVAGTGDFNSYNSPLHF. V is TRBV6-1 and J is TRBJ1-6; TRBD1 agrees at 10 bases. CDR3 length equals 20 residues. The V gene's germline CDR1 is MNHNS and CDR2 SASEGT. V lost 4 bases to trimming and J lost 0 bases; unmatched junction nucleotides: 12.